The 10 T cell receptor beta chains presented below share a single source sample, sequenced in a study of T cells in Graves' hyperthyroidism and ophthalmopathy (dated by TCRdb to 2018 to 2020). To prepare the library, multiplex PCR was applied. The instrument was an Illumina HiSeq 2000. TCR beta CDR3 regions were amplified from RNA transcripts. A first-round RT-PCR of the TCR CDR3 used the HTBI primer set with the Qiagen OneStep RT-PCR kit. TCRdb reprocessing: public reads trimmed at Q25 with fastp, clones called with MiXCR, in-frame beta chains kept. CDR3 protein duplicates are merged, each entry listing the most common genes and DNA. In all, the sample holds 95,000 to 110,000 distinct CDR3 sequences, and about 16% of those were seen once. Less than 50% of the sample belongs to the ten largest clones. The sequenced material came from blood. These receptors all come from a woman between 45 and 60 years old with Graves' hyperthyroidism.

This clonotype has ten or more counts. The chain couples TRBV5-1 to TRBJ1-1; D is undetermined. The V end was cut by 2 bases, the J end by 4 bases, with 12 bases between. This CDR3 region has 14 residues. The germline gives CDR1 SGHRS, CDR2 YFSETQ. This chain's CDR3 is CASSFAGRGTEAFF. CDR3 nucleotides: TGCGCCAGCAGCTTCGCGGGCCGGGGCACTGAAGCTTTCTTT.

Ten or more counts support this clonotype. As DNA, the CDR3 is TGCGCCAGCAGCCACCTAAATGACGAGCAGTACTTC. As protein: CASSHLNDEQYF. This rearrangement joins TRBV5-1 to TRBJ2-7, with unresolved D. Germline V lookup: CDR1 SGHRS, CDR2 YFSETQ. This CDR3 spans 12 amino acids. V gave up 4 bases and J gave up 5 bases, with 10 bases separating them.

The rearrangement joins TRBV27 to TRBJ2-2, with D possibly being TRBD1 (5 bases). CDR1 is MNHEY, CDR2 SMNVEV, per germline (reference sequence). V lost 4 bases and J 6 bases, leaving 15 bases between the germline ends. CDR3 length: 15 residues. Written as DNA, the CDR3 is TGTGCCAGCAGTTCGAGTCAGGGTCTGGCCGGGGAGCTGTTTTTT. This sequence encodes CASSSSQGLAGELFF.

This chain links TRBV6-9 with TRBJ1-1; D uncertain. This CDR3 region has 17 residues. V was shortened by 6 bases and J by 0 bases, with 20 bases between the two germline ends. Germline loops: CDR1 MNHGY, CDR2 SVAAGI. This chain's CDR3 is CASSLRLNVIMNTEAFF. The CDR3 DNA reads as TGTGCCAGCAGCTTACGACTGAATGTTATTATGAACACTGAAGCTTTCTTT.

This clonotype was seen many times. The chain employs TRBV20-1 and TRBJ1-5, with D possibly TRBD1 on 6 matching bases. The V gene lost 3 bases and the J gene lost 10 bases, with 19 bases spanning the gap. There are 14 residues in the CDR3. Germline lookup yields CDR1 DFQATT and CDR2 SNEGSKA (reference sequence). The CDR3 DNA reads TGCAGTGCTAGTCTTGGGGGCAGGGCAAACCCCCAGCATTTT. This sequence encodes CSASLGGRANPQHF.

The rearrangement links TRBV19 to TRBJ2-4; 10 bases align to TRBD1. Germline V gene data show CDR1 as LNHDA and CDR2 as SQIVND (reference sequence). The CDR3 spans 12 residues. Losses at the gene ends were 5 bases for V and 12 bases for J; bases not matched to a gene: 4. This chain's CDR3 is CASSGDRGTQYF. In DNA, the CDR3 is TGTGCCAGTAGTGGGGACAGGGGTACTCAGTACTTC.

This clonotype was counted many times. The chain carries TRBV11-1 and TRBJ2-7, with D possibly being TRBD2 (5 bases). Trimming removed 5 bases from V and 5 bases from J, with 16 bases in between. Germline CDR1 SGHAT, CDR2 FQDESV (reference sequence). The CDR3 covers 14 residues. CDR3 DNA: TGTGCCAGCAGCCGCCGGACTGACTCGCACGAGCAGTACTTC. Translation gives CASSRRTDSHEQYF.

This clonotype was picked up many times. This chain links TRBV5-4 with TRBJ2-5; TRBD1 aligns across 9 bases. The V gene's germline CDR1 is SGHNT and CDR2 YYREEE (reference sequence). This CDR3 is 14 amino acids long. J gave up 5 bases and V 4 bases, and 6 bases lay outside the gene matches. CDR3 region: CASSPDRGRETQYF. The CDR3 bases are TGTGCCAGCAGCCCGGACAGGGGCAGGGAGACCCAGTACTTC.

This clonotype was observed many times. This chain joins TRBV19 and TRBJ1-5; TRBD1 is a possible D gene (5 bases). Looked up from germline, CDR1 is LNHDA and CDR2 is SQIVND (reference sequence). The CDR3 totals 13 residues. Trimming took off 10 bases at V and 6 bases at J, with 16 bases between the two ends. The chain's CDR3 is CATSWGGPQPQHF. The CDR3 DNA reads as TGTGCCACCTCCTGGGGGGGTCCTCAGCCCCAGCATTTT.

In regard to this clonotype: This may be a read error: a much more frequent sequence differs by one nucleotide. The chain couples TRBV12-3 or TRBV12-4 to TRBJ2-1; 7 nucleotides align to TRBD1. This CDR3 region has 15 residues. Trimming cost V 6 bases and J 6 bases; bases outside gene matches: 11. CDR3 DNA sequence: TGTGCCAGCAGCCGAACAGGGGACGTCCCCAATGAGCAGTTCTTC. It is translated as CASSRTGDVPNEQFF.